The clone carrying this T cell receptor (beta chain) was seen a handful of times. Its antigen is still unknown. The protocol was immunoSEQ multiplex PCR, while the TCRdb copy is restricted to in-frame clones and leaves out a portion. This table has about 37,000 clones, about 70% appearing once. The culture ran for less than 12 days, and then CD4+ T cells were isolated. Previously uninfected by SARS-CoV-2, the vaccine recipients also showed negative nucleocapsid antibodies. The CDR3 sequence is 13 residues long. The germline V and J ends were trimmed by 5 bases and 4 bases, with 8 bases remaining between them. Germline V gene sequence: CDR1 SGHTA, CDR2 FQGNSA. The sample originates from a study of vaccination effects on CD4 cells after COVID-19.

This specimen was CD4+ T cells from PBMCs cultured without peptide, taken before COVID-19 vaccination. This chain links TRBV7-2 with TRBJ2-2; D is possibly TRBD2 (6 bases). The receptor was derived from a human donor who received a COVID-19 vaccine. The CDR3 is CASSLGGTGELFF. DNA for the CDR3: TGTGCCAGCAGCCTGGGGGGCACCGGGGAGCTGTTTTTT. Complete variable domain (other parts from reference TRBV7-2 and TRBJ2-2): GAGVSQSPSNKVTEKGKDVELRCDPISGHTALYWYRQSLGQGLEFLIYFQGNSAPDKSGLPSDRFSAERTGGSVSTLTIQRTQQEDSAVYLCASSLGGTGELFFGEGSRLTVL.